Listed below are T cell receptor beta chains from one sample, sequenced in a study of vaccination and CD4 T cells after COVID-19. Antigen specificity for these receptors is unknown. TCRdb independently ran MiXCR on the PCR reads; one entry per CDR3 protein. This table holds under 20,000 distinct CDR3 sequences, approximately 44% found once. Here the sequenced sample was CD4+ T cells from blood, cultured in vitro, taken about 7 months after SARS-CoV-2 vaccination. These receptor sequences come from a human donor who had recovered from COVID-19. Both conserved end residues are part of each CDR3. The D gene is left open where the match is weak. Expanded clones are given a class, and other clones once, few, many or no size at all.

NA | TRBJ1-2 | NA | TRBV11-3 | CASSTSLGADYGYTF | TGTGCCAGCAGCACTAGCCTCGGGGCGGACTATGGCTACACCTTC
few | TRBJ2-5 | NA | TRBV7-2 | CASHGAVQETQYF | TGTGCCAGCCATGGGGCAGTCCAAGAGACCCAGTACTTC
NA | TRBJ1-2 | NA | TRBV10-3 | CAIGKEANYGYTF | TGTGCCATCGGAAAGGAGGCTAACTATGGCTACACCTTC
NA | TRBJ2-5 | NA | TRBV7-2 | CASSPPLARETQYF | TGTGCCAGCAGCCCCCCGTTAGCGCGTGAGACCCAGTACTTC
NA | TRBJ1-1 | TRBD1 | TRBV7-9 | CASSPDRGFEAFF | TGTGCCAGCAGCCCTGACAGGGGTTTTGAAGCTTTCTTT
NA | TRBJ1-1 | NA | TRBV15 | CATSRDQTVNTEAFF | TGTGCCACCAGCAGAGATCAGACGGTGAACACTGAAGCTTTCTTT
NA | TRBJ1-6 | NA | TRBV6-1 | CASSRGFTPNSPLHF | TGTGCCAGCAGCAGGGGATTTACCCCCAATTCACCCCTCCACTTT
NA | TRBJ2-3 | NA | TRBV20-1 | CSARATGGSQFTDTQYF | TGCAGTGCTAGGGCTACAGGAGGATCACAATTCACAGATACGCAGTATTTT
NA | TRBJ2-3 | TRBD1 | TRBV7-3 | CASSSGRGGVADTQYF | TGTGCCAGCAGCTCGGGGAGAGGGGGCGTCGCAGATACGCAGTATTTT
few | TRBJ2-7 | TRBD2 | TRBV15 | CATSRDLGGVEQYF | TGTGCCACCAGCAGAGATCTTGGGGGGGTCGAGCAGTACTTC
NA | TRBJ2-5 | NA | TRBV15 | CATSRERETQYF | TGTGCCACCAGCCGGGAGAGGGAGACCCAGTACTTC
NA | TRBJ1-6 | TRBD1 | TRBV4-3 | CASSQEWDRGPSSYNSPLHF | TGCGCCAGCAGCCAAGAGTGGGACAGGGGGCCCAGCTCCTATAATTCACCCCTCCACTTT
NA | TRBJ2-7 | NA | TRBV7-2 | CASSPRAVYEQYF | TGTGCCAGCAGCCCGAGGGCAGTCTACGAGCAGTACTTC
NA | TRBJ1-4 | NA | TRBV6-1 | CASSPGQLRGKLFF | TGTGCCAGCAGCCCCGGGCAACTAAGGGGAAAACTGTTTTTT
NA | TRBJ2-1 | TRBD2 | TRBV24-1 | CATTYSWEGSPSSYNEQFF | TGTGCCACCACCTACTCTTGGGAGGGGTCACCGAGCTCCTACAATGAGCAGTTCTTC
NA | TRBJ1-2 | NA | TRBV7-6 | CASSYDRTGRGYTF | TGTGCCAGCAGCTACGACAGGACCGGTCGGGGCTACACCTTC
few | TRBJ2-1 | NA | TRBV6-2/TRBV6-3 | CASSQHGGSYNEQFF | TGTGCCAGCAGCCAACATGGGGGGTCCTACAATGAGCAGTTCTTC
NA | TRBJ2-3 | TRBD1 | TRBV6-5 | CASSYLIDRAGTQYF | TGTGCCAGCAGTTACTTGATTGACAGGGCTGGTACGCAGTATTTT
NA | TRBJ2-5 | NA | TRBV30 | CAWSVSGEGTQYF | TGTGCCTGGAGTGTATCGGGAGAGGGGACCCAGTACTTC
NA | TRBJ2-7 | NA | TRBV7-2 | CASSPGTGRLEQYF | TGTGCCAGCAGCCCGGGAACAGGGAGGTTGGAGCAGTACTTC
NA | TRBJ2-5 | NA | TRBV20-1 | CSARLVPPETQYF | TGCAGTGCTAGGTTGGTCCCCCCGGAGACCCAGTACTTC
NA | TRBJ2-4 | NA | TRBV7-9 | CASSSIKGKNIQYF | TGTGCCAGCAGCTCGATCAAGGGCAAAAACATTCAGTACTTC
NA | TRBJ1-6 | NA | TRBV19 | CASSEDAGYSPLHF | TGTGCCAGTAGTGAGGACGCCGGGTATTCACCCCTCCACTTT
NA | TRBJ2-3 | TRBD2 | TRBV7-2 | CASSLYGLLAGGPPLTDTQYF | TGTGCCAGCAGCTTATATGGGCTACTAGCGGGAGGGCCTCCACTCACAGATACGCAGTATTTT
NA | TRBJ2-7 | NA | TRBV7-2 | CASSLVQGLNEQYF | TGTGCCAGCAGCTTAGTGCAGGGGCTGAACGAGCAGTACTTC
NA | TRBJ2-3 | NA | TRBV7-8 | CASSLDSSTDTQYF | TGTGCCAGCAGCTTGGACTCTAGCACAGATACGCAGTATTTT
NA | TRBJ1-2 | TRBD1 | TRBV5-5 | CASSLGQGLYGYTF | TGTGCCAGCAGCTTAGGACAGGGTTTATATGGCTACACCTTC
NA | TRBJ2-7 | TRBD1 | TRBV20-1 | CSARNPTGESDEQYF | TGCAGTGCTAGAAATCCAACAGGGGAATCGGACGAGCAGTACTTC
NA | TRBJ2-5 | NA | TRBV18 | CASSSHHQETQYF | TGTGCCAGCTCTTCCCACCACCAAGAGACCCAGTACTTC
once | TRBJ2-7 | NA | TRBV6-5 | CASSYSRWGYYEQYF | TGTGCCAGCAGTTACTCCAGGTGGGGTTACTACGAGCAGTACTTC
NA | TRBJ2-3 | TRBD2 | TRBV7-6 | CASSNGLAGSTDTQYF | TGTGCCAGCAGCAATGGACTAGCGGGGAGCACAGATACGCAGTATTTT
NA | TRBJ2-1 | TRBD2 | TRBV7-3 | CASSLRRGGASDEQFF | TGTGCCAGCAGCTTAAGACGCGGGGGGGCCTCGGATGAGCAGTTCTTC
NA | TRBJ1-2 | NA | TRBV20-1 | CSAQQSSF | TGCAGTGCTCAACAATCGAGCTTC
few | TRBJ2-7 | TRBD2 | TRBV2 | CASRQASGGAYEQYF | TGTGCCAGCAGGCAAGCTAGCGGGGGGGCCTACGAGCAGTACTTC
medium-sized | TRBJ2-5 | NA | TRBV5-1 | CASSLPGGETQYF | TGCGCCAGCAGCCTCCCGGGCGGGGAGACCCAGTACTTC
NA | TRBJ2-1 | NA | TRBV7-6 | CASTTRDRREQFF | TGTGCCAGCACTACCAGGGATCGCCGGGAGCAGTTCTTC